Listed below are T cell receptor beta chains from one sample, sequenced in a study of blood T cell repertoires in COVID-19. Some clones are missing from TCRdb's copy, which holds only in-frame ones; the method was immunoSEQ multiplex PCR. Among over 50,000 clones listed, roughly three quarters were seen once. Sequencing was carried out using peripheral blood. The receptors shown here come from a human donor with active or convalescent COVID-19. The donor label of this sample is uncertain. Both conserved end residues are part of each CDR3. The D gene is left open where the match is weak. Not every row has a clone size; where given, it reads once, few, many or a size class.

abundance: NA
d_gene: TRBD2
j_gene: TRBJ2-1
v_gene: TRBV4-2
CDR3aa: CASSQGVLAGGGEQFF
CDR3nt: TGTGCCAGCAGCCAAGGAGTACTAGCGGGAGGAGGTGAGCAGTTCTTC

abundance: NA
d_gene: TRBD1
j_gene: TRBJ2-7
v_gene: TRBV18
CDR3aa: CASSSRDRNYEQYF
CDR3nt: TGTGCCAGCTCAAGCCGGGACAGGAATTACGAGCAGTACTTC

abundance: NA
d_gene: TRBD1
j_gene: TRBJ1-1
v_gene: TRBV7-9
CDR3aa: CASSGQRRTGGTEAFF
CDR3nt: TGTGCCAGCAGCGGGCAACGTAGGACAGGGGGAACTGAAGCTTTCTTT

abundance: NA
d_gene: TRBD2
j_gene: TRBJ2-2
v_gene: TRBV7-8
CDR3aa: CASMPIAGGPLNTGELFF
CDR3nt: TGTGCCAGCATGCCGATAGCGGGAGGGCCTCTGAACACCGGGGAGCTGTTTTTT

abundance: NA
d_gene: TRBD1
j_gene: TRBJ1-1
v_gene: TRBV24-1
CDR3aa: CATSDDRGGGTEAFF
CDR3nt: TGTGCCACCAGTGATGACAGGGGCGGGGGCACTGAAGCTTTCTTT

abundance: NA
d_gene: NA
j_gene: TRBJ2-1
v_gene: TRBV25-1
CDR3aa: CASSEAGDNEQFF
CDR3nt: TGTGCCAGCAGTGAAGCAGGGGACAATGAGCAGTTCTTC

abundance: NA
d_gene: NA
j_gene: TRBJ2-2
v_gene: TRBV5-1
CDR3aa: CASSLSGVNTGELFF
CDR3nt: TGCGCCAGCAGCCTATCCGGGGTAAACACCGGGGAGCTGTTTTTT

abundance: NA
d_gene: TRBD1
j_gene: TRBJ2-7
v_gene: TRBV24-1
CDR3aa: CATSVWDRGFNEQYF
CDR3nt: TGTGCCACCAGTGTCTGGGACAGGGGATTCAACGAGCAGTACTTC

abundance: NA
d_gene: NA
j_gene: TRBJ1-1
v_gene: TRBV7-2
CDR3aa: CASRPGGPTAFF
CDR3nt: TGTGCCAGCAGACCGGGAGGGCCTACGGCTTTCTTT

abundance: NA
d_gene: TRBD2
j_gene: TRBJ2-3
v_gene: TRBV12-3/TRBV12-4
CDR3aa: CASRAAGGVTQYF
CDR3nt: TGTGCCAGCAGGGCGGCGGGGGGAGTAACGCAGTATTTT

abundance: NA
d_gene: NA
j_gene: TRBJ2-1
v_gene: TRBV7-2
CDR3aa: CASSPRWGHGNEQFF
CDR3nt: TGTGCCAGCAGCCCCCGATGGGGCCATGGCAATGAGCAGTTCTTC

abundance: NA
d_gene: TRBD1
j_gene: TRBJ2-5
v_gene: TRBV6-5
CDR3aa: CASRTGTETQYF
CDR3nt: TGTGCCAGCAGGACAGGGACCGAGACCCAGTACTTC

abundance: NA
d_gene: TRBD1
j_gene: TRBJ1-5
v_gene: TRBV30
CDR3aa: CAWRGQEGEPQHF
CDR3nt: TGTGCCTGGAGGGGACAGGAAGGGGAGCCCCAGCATTTT

abundance: once
d_gene: NA
j_gene: TRBJ1-5
v_gene: TRBV6-5
CDR3aa: CASSLSNQPQHF
CDR3nt: TGTGCCAGCAGCCTCAGCAATCAGCCCCAGCATTTT

abundance: NA
d_gene: NA
j_gene: TRBJ2-7
v_gene: TRBV6-1
CDR3aa: CASSDNPYEQYF
CDR3nt: TGTGCCAGCAGTGACAATCCCTACGAGCAGTACTTC

abundance: NA
d_gene: NA
j_gene: TRBJ1-5
v_gene: TRBV4-2
CDR3aa: CASRQGSNQPQHF
CDR3nt: TGTGCCAGCAGACAGGGTAGCAATCAGCCCCAGCATTTT

abundance: NA
d_gene: NA
j_gene: TRBJ1-3
v_gene: TRBV19
CDR3aa: CATSQGSGNTIYF
CDR3nt: TGTGCCACGTCTCAGGGCTCTGGAAACACCATATATTTT

abundance: few
d_gene: TRBD1
j_gene: TRBJ1-3
v_gene: TRBV7-2
CDR3aa: CASSPYRGLGNTIYF
CDR3nt: TGTGCCAGCAGCCCATACAGGGGGCTAGGAAACACCATATATTTT

abundance: NA
d_gene: TRBD2
j_gene: TRBJ2-1
v_gene: TRBV5-1
CDR3aa: CASSSTSDSYNEQFF
CDR3nt: TGCGCCAGCAGCTCCACTAGCGACTCCTACAATGAGCAGTTCTTC

abundance: NA
d_gene: NA
j_gene: TRBJ2-2
v_gene: TRBV11-3
CDR3aa: CASGRRTGELFF
CDR3nt: TGTGCCAGCGGGAGGAGGACCGGGGAGCTGTTTTTT

abundance: NA
d_gene: NA
j_gene: TRBJ1-4
v_gene: TRBV4-1
CDR3aa: CASRYRSFATNEKLFF
CDR3nt: TGCGCCAGCAGATACAGAAGCTTTGCAACTAATGAAAAACTGTTTTTT

abundance: NA
d_gene: TRBD1
j_gene: TRBJ2-7
v_gene: TRBV6-2/TRBV6-3
CDR3aa: CASSSDRGSALSYEQYF
CDR3nt: TGTGCCAGCAGCTCGGACAGGGGGTCCGCTCTCTCCTACGAGCAGTACTTC

abundance: few
d_gene: TRBD1
j_gene: TRBJ1-2
v_gene: TRBV6-5
CDR3aa: CASSLTDRVRNGYTF
CDR3nt: TGTGCCAGCAGTCTAACGGACAGGGTGCGGAATGGCTACACCTTC

abundance: NA
d_gene: TRBD2
j_gene: TRBJ2-2
v_gene: TRBV9
CDR3aa: CASRGGLAGPGELFF
CDR3nt: TGTGCCAGCCGGGGGGGACTAGCGGGACCCGGGGAGCTGTTTTTT

abundance: NA
d_gene: TRBD1
j_gene: TRBJ1-5
v_gene: TRBV10-3
CDR3aa: CAISITGADQPQHF
CDR3nt: TGTGCCATCAGTATAACAGGGGCCGATCAGCCCCAGCATTTT

abundance: NA
d_gene: TRBD2
j_gene: TRBJ2-3
v_gene: TRBV19
CDR3aa: CASSMTGTSGSRIDTQYF
CDR3nt: TGTGCCAGTAGTATGACCGGGACTAGCGGGAGTCGGATAGATACGCAGTATTTT

abundance: NA
d_gene: TRBD2
j_gene: TRBJ2-7
v_gene: TRBV7-8
CDR3aa: CASSSLKTSGVSYEQYF
CDR3nt: TGTGCCAGCAGCTCCCTAAAGACTAGCGGCGTCTCCTACGAGCAGTACTTC

abundance: NA
d_gene: NA
j_gene: TRBJ2-1
v_gene: TRBV21-1
CDR3aa: CASSKTGSYNEQFF
CDR3nt: TGTGCCAGCAGCAAAACAGGCTCCTACAATGAGCAGTTCTTC

abundance: NA
d_gene: TRBD2
j_gene: TRBJ2-1
v_gene: TRBV5-6
CDR3aa: CASSSMTSGAYNEQFF
CDR3nt: TGTGCCAGCAGCTCCATGACTAGCGGGGCCTACAATGAGCAGTTCTTC

abundance: NA
d_gene: TRBD2
j_gene: TRBJ2-1
v_gene: TRBV10-1
CDR3aa: CASSLAGGLYNEQFF
CDR3nt: TGCGCCAGCAGCCTAGCGGGAGGTCTCTACAATGAGCAGTTCTTC

abundance: NA
d_gene: NA
j_gene: TRBJ1-6
v_gene: TRBV27
CDR3aa: CASSLGFSSYNSPLYF
CDR3nt: TGTGCCAGCAGTCTAGGATTTTCGTCCTATAATTCACCCCTCTACTTT

abundance: NA
d_gene: NA
j_gene: TRBJ2-1
v_gene: TRBV6-4
CDR3aa: CASSLELHNEQFF
CDR3nt: TGTGCCAGCAGTCTGGAGCTGCACAATGAGCAGTTCTTC